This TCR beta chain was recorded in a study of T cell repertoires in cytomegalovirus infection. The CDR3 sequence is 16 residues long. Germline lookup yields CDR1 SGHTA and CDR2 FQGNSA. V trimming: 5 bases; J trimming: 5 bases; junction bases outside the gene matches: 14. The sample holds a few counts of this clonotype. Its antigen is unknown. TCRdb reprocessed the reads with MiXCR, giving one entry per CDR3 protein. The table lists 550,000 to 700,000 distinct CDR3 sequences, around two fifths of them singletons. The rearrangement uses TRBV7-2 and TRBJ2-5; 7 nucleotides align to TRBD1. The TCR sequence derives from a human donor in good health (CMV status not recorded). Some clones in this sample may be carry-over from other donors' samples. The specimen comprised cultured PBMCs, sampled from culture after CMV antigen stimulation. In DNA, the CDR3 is TGTGCCAGCAGCCTAGACAGGGTACGAGGTCCGGAGACCCAGTACTTC. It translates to CASSLDRVRGPETQYF.